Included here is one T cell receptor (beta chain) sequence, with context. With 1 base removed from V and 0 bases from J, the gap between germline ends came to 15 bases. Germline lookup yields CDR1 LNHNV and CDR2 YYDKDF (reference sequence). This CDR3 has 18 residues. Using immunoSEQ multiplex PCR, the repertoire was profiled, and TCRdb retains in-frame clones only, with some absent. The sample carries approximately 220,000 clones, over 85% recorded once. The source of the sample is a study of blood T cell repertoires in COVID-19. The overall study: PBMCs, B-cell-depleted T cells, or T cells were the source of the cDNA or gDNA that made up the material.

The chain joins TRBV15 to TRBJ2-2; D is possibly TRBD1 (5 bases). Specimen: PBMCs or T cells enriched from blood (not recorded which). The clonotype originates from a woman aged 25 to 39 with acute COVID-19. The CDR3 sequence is CATSRARAVRTNTGELFF. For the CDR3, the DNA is TGTGCCACCAGCAGAGCCAGGGCCGTTAGAACGAACACCGGGGAGCTGTTTTTT.